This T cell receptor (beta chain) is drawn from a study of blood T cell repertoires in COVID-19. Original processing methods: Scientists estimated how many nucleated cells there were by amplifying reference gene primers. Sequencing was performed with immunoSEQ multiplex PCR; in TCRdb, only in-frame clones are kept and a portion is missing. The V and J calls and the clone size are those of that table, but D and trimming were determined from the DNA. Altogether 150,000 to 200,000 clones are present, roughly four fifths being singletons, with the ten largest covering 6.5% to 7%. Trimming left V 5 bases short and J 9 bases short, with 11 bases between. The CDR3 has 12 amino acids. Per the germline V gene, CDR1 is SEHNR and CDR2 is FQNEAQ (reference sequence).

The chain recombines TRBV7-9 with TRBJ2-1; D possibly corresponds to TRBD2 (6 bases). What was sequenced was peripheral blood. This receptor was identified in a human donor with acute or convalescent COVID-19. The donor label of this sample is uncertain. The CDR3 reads CASSRDFGEQFF. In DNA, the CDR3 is TGTGCCAGCAGCCGGGACTTCGGTGAGCAGTTCTTC.